This T cell receptor beta chain was sequenced in a study of T cells in Graves' hyperthyroidism and ophthalmopathy. Graves' hyperthyroidism qualified as stable when ophthalmopathy did not progress within 18 months. This clonotype was observed a handful of times. J gave up 3 bases and V 2 bases, and 1 base lay outside the gene matches. Germline V gives CDR1 ENHRY, CDR2 SYGVKD. The CDR3 consists of 13 residues. It was RNA transcripts that yielded the amplified TCR beta CDR3 regions. Primed by the HTBI set, a first-round RT-PCR was run on the TCR CDR3. Each CDR3 protein gets one entry after TCRdb re-called the multiplex PCR reads with MiXCR. The table has about 560,000 distinct CDR3 sequences, approximately 14% seen once.

This TCR came from a woman aged 25 to 39 with Graves' hyperthyroidism. This rearrangement joins TRBV10-3 to TRBJ2-7; 7 nucleotides line up with TRBD1. Source material: blood. The CDR3 nucleotides read TGTGCCATCAGTGAGACAGGGGACTACGAGCAGTACTTC. It translates to CAISETGDYEQYF.